This TCR beta chain appears in the sequencing data of a study of T cells in Graves' hyperthyroidism and ophthalmopathy. Study background: Blood was drawn when the patient was first diagnosed and still untreated.

Study conclusions and caveats: The model predicted ophthalmopathy a median approximately 6.3 months before onset.

This clonotype was counted between two and nine times. The antigen remains unidentified. V lost 3 bases and J lost 1; bases outside the gene matches: 5. This CDR3 contains 15 residues. Germline V gene lookup returns CDR1 SGHAT and CDR2 FQNNGV. The investigators amplified TCR beta CDR3 regions from RNA transcripts. The TCR CDR3 was amplified in a first-round RT-PCR using the HTBI primer set. In TCRdb, the multiplex PCR reads were re-called with MiXCR into one record per CDR3 protein. The sample lists hundreds of thousands of distinct CDR3 sequences, 16% occurring once. A Clinical Activity Score of at least 3, a NOSPECS grade of at least 4 and a duration under 3 months were recorded in the ophthalmopathy patients.

This sequence was found in a woman aged 40-49 years with Graves' ophthalmopathy. Material: blood. The V and J genes are TRBV11-2 and TRBJ2-5; 7 nucleotides line up with TRBD1. The CDR3 region has the DNA TGTGCCAGCAGCTTCCGAGGGGGCCTCCAAGAGACCCAGTACTTC. It translates to CASSFRGGLQETQYF.